The 26 T cell receptor beta chains listed next were all sequenced from one sample in a study of CD8+ T cells in alopecia areata. Indicated treatment: oral pan-JAK inhibitor, 5-10 mg twice daily. RNA was extracted and reverse transcribed into cDNA as the sequencing template. Clones were read by immunoSEQ multiplex PCR, and TCRdb kept only the in-frame ones, dropping some. This sample has 150,000 to 200,000 clones, with roughly 60% found just once. Sequences were derived from CD4+ T cells sorted from blood, sampled at week 24, from a patient treated with tofacitinib. The receptors stem from a human donor with alopecia areata.

V usage is TRBV6-1 and J usage is TRBJ2-1, with 7 bases matching TRBD1. The CDR3 covers 12 residues. V dropped 2 bases and J dropped 10; count of bases not matched to a gene: 2. Germline values: CDR1 MNHNS, CDR2 SASEGT. The CDR3 sequence: CASSEQGVEQFF. CDR3 DNA sequence: TGTGCCAGCAGTGAACAGGGGGTCGAGCAGTTCTTC.

The chain uses TRBV30 and TRBJ1-1; D remains unclear. The CDR3 totals 16 residues. The V end lost 1 base, the J end lost 9 bases, and 24 bases lay between the germline ends. In germline, CDR1 is GTSNPN, CDR2 SVGIG (reference sequence). CDR3 sequence reads: CAWSDLRRRQENKAFF. DNA for the CDR3: TGTGCCTGGAGTGATTTAAGGCGGCGCCAGGAAAATAAAGCTTTCTTT.

V is TRBV7-6 and J is TRBJ2-7, with 7 bases aligning to TRBD2. Germline CDR1 and CDR2: SGHVS and FNYEAQ. CDR3 length: 13 residues. Trimming removed 5 bases from V and 3 bases from J; junction bases left unmatched: 4. CDR3 amino acids: CASSLGEGYEQYF. CDR3 in DNA: TGTGCCAGCAGCCTCGGGGAGGGCTACGAGCAGTACTTC.

This clone came up a few times. The CDR3 loop is CSVEKGLAGGTDTQYF. In nucleotides, the CDR3 is TGCAGCGTAGAGAAGGGACTAGCGGGTGGCACAGATACGCAGTATTTT. The chain employs TRBV29-1 and TRBJ2-3, with TRBD2 matching 12 bases. Germline trimming cut 6 bases from V and 1 base from J; bases unmatched to any gene: 8. There are 16 residues in the CDR3. CDR1 is SQVTM, CDR2 ANQGSEA, per germline.

The chain joins TRBV4-3 to TRBJ2-2; D is possibly TRBD1 (5 bases). Germline values: CDR1 LGHNA, CDR2 YSLEER. V was pared by 2 bases and J by 5 bases, with 6 bases between. This CDR3 comprises 13 residues. CDR3 sequence (DNA): TGCGCCAGCAGCCAACAGGGAACCGGGGAGCTGTTTTTT. Translating it yields CASSQQGTGELFF.

V usage is TRBV4-3 and J usage is TRBJ1-2; D remains ambiguous. V was pared by 0 bases and J by 5 bases, with 7 bases between. The CDR3 consists of 13 residues. The germline gives CDR1 LGHNA, CDR2 YSLEER. The CDR3, as DNA: TGCGCCAGCAGCCAAGATGACGGGTATGGCTACACCTTC. Translation: CASSQDDGYGYTF.

This clone came up a few times. This chain uses TRBV29-1 with TRBJ1-2; D perhaps matches TRBD1 (5 bases). The V gene lost 4 bases and the J gene lost 3 bases, with 18 bases spanning the gap. CDR1 and CDR2 (germline): SQVTM, ANQGSEA. The CDR3 has 15 amino acids. The CDR3 nucleotides are TGCAGCGTTGTGAAAGAAATAGGGGACGACTATGGCTACACCTTC. It is translated as CSVVKEIGDDYGYTF. Complete variable domain (other parts from reference TRBV29-1 and TRBJ1-2): SAVISQKPSRDICQRGTSLTIQCQVDSQVTMMFWYRQQPGQSLTLIATANQGSEATYESGFVIDKFPISRPNLTFSTLTVSNMSPEDSSIYLCSVVKEIGDDYGYTFGSGTRLTVV.

This clone was counted a single time. This chain joins TRBV25-1 and TRBJ1-1; D may be TRBD1 (5 bases). Germline V gives CDR1 MGHDK, CDR2 SYGVNS. The CDR3 runs to 14 residues. Trimming left V 2 bases short and J 2 bases short, with 9 bases between. The CDR3 DNA is TGTGCCAGCAGTGAAACCCAGGGAAACACTGAAGCTTTCTTT. Its translation: CASSETQGNTEAFF.

This clone was detected only a few times. V gene TRBV6-5 combines with J gene TRBJ2-1, with TRBD2 as a possible D gene (6 bases). Trimming removed 2 bases from V and 9 bases from J, with 20 bases in between. This CDR3 has 16 residues. Germline assignment: CDR1 MNHEY and CDR2 SVGAGI. Here the CDR3 reads CASSYGSLAGVREQFF. CDR3 bases: TGTGCCAGCAGTTACGGTTCACTAGCTGGGGTACGTGAGCAGTTCTTC.

This clone turned up a few times. CDR3 region: CASGWGNTEAFF. The CDR3 region has the DNA TGTGCCAGTGGGTGGGGGAACACTGAAGCTTTCTTT. The rearrangement joins TRBV27 to TRBJ1-1; D remains unclear. The V end was cut by 9 bases, the J end by 1 base, with 9 bases between. CDR3 length: 12 residues. Per the germline V gene, CDR1 is MNHEY and CDR2 is SMNVEV (reference sequence).

The genes are TRBV5-1 and TRBJ2-7; D possibly corresponds to TRBD2 (5 bases). The CDR3 has 14 residues. V was shortened by 0 bases and J by 3 bases, with 10 bases between the two germline ends. Germline V CDR1 and CDR2: SGHRS, YFSETQ. CDR3 coding DNA: TGCGCCAGCAGCTTGGTCGGGGATAACTACGAGCAGTACTTC. Its protein product is CASSLVGDNYEQYF.

This clone was seen ten or more times. This chain connects TRBV14 to TRBJ2-1, with D uncertain. Trimming took off 1 base at V and 9 bases at J, with 10 bases between the two ends. CDR1 SGHDN and CDR2 FVKESK come from the germline V gene. The CDR3 is 13 amino acids. CDR3 region: CASSQGEVGEQFF. Here the CDR3 DNA reads TGTGCCAGCAGCCAAGGCGAAGTAGGTGAGCAGTTCTTC. Full variable domain (remainder filled in from reference TRBV14 and TRBJ2-1): EAGVTQFPSHSVIEKGQTVTLRCDPISGHDNLYWYRRVMGKEIKFLLHFVKESKQDESGMPNNRFLAERTGGTYSTLKVQPAELEDSGVYFCASSQGEVGEQFFGPGTRLTVL.

The chain links TRBV30 to TRBJ1-4; no clear D gene. The CDR3 totals 16 residues. CDR1 and CDR2 (germline): GTSNPN, SVGIG (reference sequence). The V end lost 4 bases, the J end lost 5 bases, and 20 bases lay between the germline ends. CDR3: CAWTLGVSASNEKLFF. The CDR3 bases are TGTGCCTGGACATTAGGTGTGTCGGCTTCCAATGAAAAACTGTTTTTT.

This clone was counted between two and nine times. The rearrangement uses TRBV29-1 and TRBJ2-1, with 10 bases fitting TRBD2. After removal of 6 bases from V and 4 bases from J, the junction contained 6 bases not matched to a gene. The CDR3 totals 14 residues. CDR1 and CDR2 (germline): SQVTM, ANQGSEA. CDR3 protein: CSVAGTSVYNEQFF. As DNA, the CDR3 is TGCAGCGTGGCCGGGACTAGCGTATACAATGAGCAGTTCTTC.

The gene calls are TRBV13 and TRBJ1-5; D is undetermined. Trimming cost V 4 bases and J 9 bases, with 16 bases left between them. CDR3 length: 14 amino acids. Germline V lookup: CDR1 PRHDT, CDR2 FYEKMQ (reference sequence). CDR3 bases: TGTGCCAGCAGCTCGGGCCAGACTTTCCCGCCCCAGCATTTT. It codes for CASSSGQTFPPQHF.

The chain recombines TRBV15 with TRBJ2-5; D could derive from TRBD1 or TRBD2 (5 bases each). The V end lost 4 bases, the J end lost 4 bases, and 16 bases lay between the germline ends. The V gene's germline CDR1 is LNHNV and CDR2 YYDKDF (reference sequence). CDR3 size: 15 residues. CDR3 DNA: TGTGCCACCAGCACCTGGGACGCAGGTAGAGAGACCCAGTACTTC. This encodes CATSTWDAGRETQYF.

This clone was counted between two and nine times. The chain is built from TRBV5-1 and TRBJ2-1, with D unclear. Germline assignment: CDR1 SGHRS and CDR2 YFSETQ. This CDR3 contains 15 residues. Trimming removed 0 bases at V and 5 bases at J, with 12 bases between. The CDR3 loop is CASSLDSRTNNEQFF. The CDR3, as DNA: TGCGCCAGCAGCTTGGATAGCAGAACGAACAATGAGCAGTTCTTC.

This chain uses TRBV9 with TRBJ1-2; D is uncertain. V shed 7 bases and J shed 1 base, with 8 bases lying between them. The CDR3 has 12 amino acids. Per the germline V gene, CDR1 is SGDLS and CDR2 is YYNGEE. CDR3 in amino acids: CASQAFNYGYTF. Written as DNA, the CDR3 is TGTGCCAGCCAGGCGTTTAACTATGGCTACACCTTC.

The chain carries TRBV29-1 and TRBJ1-4; D uncertain. The CDR3 contains 10 residues. Looked up from germline, CDR1 is SQVTM and CDR2 is ANQGSEA. Trimming cost V 7 bases and J 7 bases, with 7 bases left between them. The CDR3 is CSATGEKLFF. The CDR3 region has the DNA TGCAGCGCCACCGGTGAAAAACTGTTTTTT.

The chain combines TRBV27 with TRBJ2-7, with no clear D. The CDR3 is 12 amino acids. V was shortened by 6 bases and J by 5 bases, with 11 bases between the two germline ends. Germline values: CDR1 MNHEY, CDR2 SMNVEV (reference sequence). The CDR3: CASRGGVHEQYF. CDR3 sequence (DNA): TGTGCCAGCAGGGGCGGAGTCCACGAGCAGTACTTC.

This chain links TRBV29-1 with TRBJ2-3; the D gene is possibly TRBD1 (6 bases). V shed 4 bases and J shed 0 bases, with 14 bases lying between them. CDR3 length equals 15 residues. Germline CDR1 reads SQVTM; CDR2 reads ANQGSEA. Here the CDR3 DNA reads TGCAGCGTTGGATACAGGGTTAAGAGCACAGATACGCAGTATTTT. Translating gives CSVGYRVKSTDTQYF.

This chain links TRBV27 with TRBJ2-1; 7 bases agree with TRBD1. V gave up 3 bases and J gave up 3 bases; unmatched junction bases: 5. CDR3 length: 15 residues. CDR1 MNHEY and CDR2 SMNVEV come from the germline V gene (reference sequence). DNA for the CDR3: TGTGCCAGCAGTTTGGGAGCAGGGGGCTACAATGAGCAGTTCTTC. Its protein is CASSLGAGGYNEQFF.

The chain joins TRBV5-6 to TRBJ2-5; unclear D gene. The V gene lost 0 bases and the J gene lost 1 base, with 10 bases spanning the gap. This CDR3 region has 15 residues. CDR1 is SGHDT, CDR2 YYEEEE, per germline. The CDR3 coding sequence is TGTGCCAGCAGCTTGGAAAGGAACCTCCAAGAGACCCAGTACTTC. It translates to CASSLERNLQETQYF.

The chain carries TRBV30 and TRBJ2-2; no definite D call. The CDR3 loop spans 10 amino acids. Trimming cost V 8 bases and J 7 bases, with 8 bases left between them. Germline values: CDR1 GTSNPN, CDR2 SVGIG (reference sequence). This CDR3 reads CALRVGELFF. CDR3 DNA: TGTGCCCTACGGGTCGGGGAGCTGTTTTTT.

V is TRBV29-1 and J is TRBJ2-4; D gene ambiguous. V lost 8 bases and J lost 6, with 14 bases in between. The CDR3 runs 12 residues. Germline CDR1 and CDR2: SQVTM and ANQGSEA. The CDR3 DNA follows: TGCAGCCCCGCACAAAGGGTAAACATTCAGTACTTC. Its translation: CSPAQRVNIQYF.

The V gene is TRBV4-3, the J gene TRBJ2-2, with D unresolved. Germline V gene sequence: CDR1 LGHNA, CDR2 YSLEER. This CDR3 has 16 amino acids. V lost 1 base to trimming and J lost 0 bases, with 9 bases between them. The CDR3 loop reads CASSQGAGANTGELFF. The CDR3 nucleotides read TGCGCCAGCAGCCAAGGGGCCGGAGCGAACACCGGGGAGCTGTTTTTT.